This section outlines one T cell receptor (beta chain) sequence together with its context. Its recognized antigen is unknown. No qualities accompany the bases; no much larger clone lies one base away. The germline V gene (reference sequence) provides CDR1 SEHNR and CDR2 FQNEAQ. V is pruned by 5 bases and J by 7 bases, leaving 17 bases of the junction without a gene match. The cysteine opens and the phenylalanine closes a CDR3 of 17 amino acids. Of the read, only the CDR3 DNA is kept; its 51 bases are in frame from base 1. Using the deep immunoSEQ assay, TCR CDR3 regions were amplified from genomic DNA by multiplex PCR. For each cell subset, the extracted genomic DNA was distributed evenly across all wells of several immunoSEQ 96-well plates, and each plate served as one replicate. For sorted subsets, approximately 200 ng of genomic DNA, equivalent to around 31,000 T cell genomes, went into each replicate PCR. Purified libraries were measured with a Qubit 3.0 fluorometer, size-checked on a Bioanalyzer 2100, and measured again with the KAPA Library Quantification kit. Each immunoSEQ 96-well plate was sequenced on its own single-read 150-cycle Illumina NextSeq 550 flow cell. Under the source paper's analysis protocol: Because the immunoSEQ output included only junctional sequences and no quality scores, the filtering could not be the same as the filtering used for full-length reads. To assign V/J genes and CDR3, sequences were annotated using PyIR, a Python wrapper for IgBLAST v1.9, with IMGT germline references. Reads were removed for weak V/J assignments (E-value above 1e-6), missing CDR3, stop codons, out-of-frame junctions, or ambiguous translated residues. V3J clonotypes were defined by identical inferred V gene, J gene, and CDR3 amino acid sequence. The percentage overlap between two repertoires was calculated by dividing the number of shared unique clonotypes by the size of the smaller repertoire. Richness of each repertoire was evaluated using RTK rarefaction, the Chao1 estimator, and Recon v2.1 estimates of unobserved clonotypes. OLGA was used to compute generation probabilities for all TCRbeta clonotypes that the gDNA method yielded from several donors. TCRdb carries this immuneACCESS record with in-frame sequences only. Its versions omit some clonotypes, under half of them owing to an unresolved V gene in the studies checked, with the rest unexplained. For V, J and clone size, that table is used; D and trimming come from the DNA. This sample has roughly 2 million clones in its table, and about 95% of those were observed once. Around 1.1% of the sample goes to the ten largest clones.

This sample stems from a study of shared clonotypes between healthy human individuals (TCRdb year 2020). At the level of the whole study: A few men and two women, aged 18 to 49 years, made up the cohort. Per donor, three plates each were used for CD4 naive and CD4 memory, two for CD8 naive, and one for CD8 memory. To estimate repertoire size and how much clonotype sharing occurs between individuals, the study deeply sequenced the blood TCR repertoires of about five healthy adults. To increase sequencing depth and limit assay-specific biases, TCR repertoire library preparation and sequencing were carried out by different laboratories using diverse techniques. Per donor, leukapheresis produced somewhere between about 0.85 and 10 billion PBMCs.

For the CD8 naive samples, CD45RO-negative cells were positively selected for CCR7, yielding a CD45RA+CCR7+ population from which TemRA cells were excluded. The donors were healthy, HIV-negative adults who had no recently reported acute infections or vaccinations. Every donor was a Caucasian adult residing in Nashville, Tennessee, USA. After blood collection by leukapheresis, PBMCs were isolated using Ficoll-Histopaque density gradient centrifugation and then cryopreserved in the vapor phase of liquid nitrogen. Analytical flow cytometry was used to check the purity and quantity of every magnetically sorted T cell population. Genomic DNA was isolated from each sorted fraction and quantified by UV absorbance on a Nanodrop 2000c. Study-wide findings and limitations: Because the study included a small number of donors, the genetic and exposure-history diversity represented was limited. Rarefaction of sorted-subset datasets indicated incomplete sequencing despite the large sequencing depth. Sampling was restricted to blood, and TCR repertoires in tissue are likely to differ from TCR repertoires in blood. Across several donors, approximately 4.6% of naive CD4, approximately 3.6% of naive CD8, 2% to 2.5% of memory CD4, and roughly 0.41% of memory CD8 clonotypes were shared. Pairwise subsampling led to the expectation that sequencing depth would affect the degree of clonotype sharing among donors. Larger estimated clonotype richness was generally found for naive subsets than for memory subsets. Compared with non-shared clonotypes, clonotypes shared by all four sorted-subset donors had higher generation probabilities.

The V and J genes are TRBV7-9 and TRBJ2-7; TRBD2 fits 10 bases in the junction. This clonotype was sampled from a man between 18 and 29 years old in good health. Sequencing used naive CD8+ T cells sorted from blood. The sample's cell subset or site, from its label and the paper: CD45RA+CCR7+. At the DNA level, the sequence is TGTGCCAGCAGCCCAGCTAGCGGGGGTCCCGTACTGGGGGAGCAGTACTTC. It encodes CASSPASGGPVLGEQYF.